These 10 T cell receptor beta chains came from one sample sequenced in a study of blood T cell repertoires in COVID-19. Clones were read by immunoSEQ multiplex PCR, and TCRdb kept only the in-frame ones, dropping some. The sample holds about 150,000 clones, roughly 80% seen once. Material: peripheral blood. Source of these receptors: a man aged 65 to 79 with acute or convalescent COVID-19.

This chain joins TRBV5-1 and TRBJ2-3; 8 bases line up with TRBD1. Trimming took 4 bases from V and 3 from J; bases not matched to a gene: 10. Germline loops: CDR1 SGHRS, CDR2 YFSETQ. This CDR3 contains 16 residues. CDR3 nucleotide sequence: TGCGCCAGCAGCCCGGCGGTGACAGGGGTAACAGATACGCAGTATTTT. It encodes CASSPAVTGVTDTQYF.

The J gene is TRBJ1-2, the V gene TRBV9; D is perhaps TRBD1 (6 bases). The length of the CDR3 is 18 residues. V gave up 1 base and J gave up 4 bases, with 23 bases separating them. Germline V gene sequence: CDR1 SGDLS, CDR2 YYNGEE. The CDR3 sequence is CASSVSGTAGGEGYGYTF. The CDR3 DNA reads as TGTGCCAGCAGCGTATCCGGAACGGCGGGGGGCGAAGGCTATGGCTACACCTTC.

This chain connects TRBV18 to TRBJ1-2, with 7 bases matching TRBD1. With 5 bases clipped from V and 8 bases from J, the junction kept 2 bases outside the gene matches. Germline-derived CDR1 and CDR2 are KGHSH and LQKENI. This CDR3 is built from 11 residues. DNA for the CDR3: TGTGCCAGCTCAGGACAGGAGGGCTACACCTTC. It translates to CASSGQEGYTF.

This chain links TRBV2 with TRBJ1-5; 9 bases agree with TRBD1. V shed 6 bases and J 4 bases; nucleotides not matched to a gene: 4. The CDR3 is 14 amino acids. The germline V gene encodes CDR1 SNHLY and CDR2 FYNNEI. CDR3 residues: CASSGQGKNQPQHF. The CDR3 coding sequence is TGTGCCAGCAGCGGACAGGGGAAAAATCAGCCCCAGCATTTT.

The chain joins TRBV9 to TRBJ1-4; D gene uncertain. V was clipped by 1 base and J by 4 bases, with 8 bases between them. Germline V gene data show CDR1 as SGDLS and CDR2 as YYNGEE. This CDR3 spans 14 amino acids. The DNA for the CDR3 is TGTGCCAGCAGCGTACCCGGGGTTAATGAAAAACTGTTTTTT. This sequence encodes CASSVPGVNEKLFF.

The chain joins TRBV6-5 to TRBJ1-2; D not resolved. Trimming cost V 6 bases and J 4 bases, with 15 bases left between them. Germline V gene sequence: CDR1 MNHEY, CDR2 SVGAGI. CDR3 size: 14 residues. CDR3 amino acids: CASSPAARSYGYTF. The CDR3 nucleotides read TGTGCCAGCAGCCCCGCGGCAAGAAGCTATGGCTACACCTTC.

This chain connects TRBV27 to TRBJ2-7; TRBD2 matches at 12 bases. The CDR3 runs to 22 residues. The V gene's germline CDR1 is MNHEY and CDR2 SMNVEV (reference sequence). Unmatched junction bases numbered 26, after V lost 5 bases and J lost 3 bases. The CDR3 sequence: CASSPRRRERLTSGSRFYEQYF. In nucleotides, the CDR3 is TGTGCCAGCAGTCCCCGCCGCAGGGAGAGGTTGACTAGCGGGAGTAGGTTCTACGAGCAGTACTTC.

This chain connects TRBV25-1 to TRBJ2-7; maybe TRBD1 (5 bases). The germline gives CDR1 MGHDK, CDR2 SYGVNS. V shed 1 base and J shed 2 bases, with 15 bases lying between them. This CDR3 is built from 16 residues. CDR3 amino acids: CASSEFHRRVTYEQYF. The CDR3 DNA sequence: TGTGCCAGCAGTGAATTCCACAGGAGAGTTACCTACGAGCAGTACTTC.

The V and J genes are TRBV5-1 and TRBJ1-3, with TRBD1 matching 7 bases. V lost 4 bases, J lost 0 bases, and 10 bases stayed unmatched. The CDR3 is 17 residues long. The germline gives CDR1 SGHRS, CDR2 YFSETQ. CDR3 amino acids: CASSNSGTVSSGNTIYF. The CDR3 coding sequence is TGCGCCAGCAGCAACTCCGGGACAGTGAGCTCTGGAAACACCATATATTTT. Filled out from reference TRBV5-1 and TRBJ1-3, the complete variable domain reads KAGVTQTPRYLIKTRGQQVTLSCSPISGHRSVSWYQQTPGQGLQFLFEYFSETQRNKGNFPGRFSGRQFSNSRSEMNVSTLELGDSALYLCASSNSGTVSSGNTIYFGEGSWLTVV.

The V and J genes are TRBV5-1 and TRBJ1-5, with D perhaps TRBD1 (5 bases). This CDR3 spans 15 amino acids. Germline V gene data show CDR1 as SGHRS and CDR2 as YFSETQ. Trimming took off 0 bases at V and 1 base at J, with 8 bases between the two ends. The CDR3 is CASSLVGGSNQPQHF. As DNA, the CDR3 is TGCGCCAGCAGCTTGGTTGGGGGGAGCAATCAGCCCCAGCATTTT.